A selection of T cell receptor beta chains follows, all from one sample in a study of T cell responses to AZD1222 COVID-19 vaccine. The table came from immunoSEQ multiplex PCR; TCRdb's copy has only in-frame clones and leaves some out. Among over 90,000 clones listed, around 90% were seen once. The input for sequencing was peripheral blood, taken 28 days after the second AZD1222 dose. These TCRs come from an adult who received the AZD1222 COVID-19 vaccine. Both conserved end residues are part of each CDR3. The D gene is left open where the match is weak. Size is omitted from some rows. Given values are once, few, many or a class for expanded clones.

j_call clone_size d_call v_call cdr3_nt cdr3_aa
TRBJ1-1 NA NA TRBV4-2 TGTGCCAGCAGCCAAGTCAGGACGGCCACTGAAGCTTTCTTT CASSQVRTATEAFF
TRBJ1-1 NA NA TRBV5-8 TGTGCCAGCAGCTCGGGGCGGAGGACTGAAGCTTTCTTT CASSSGRRTEAFF
TRBJ1-4 NA NA TRBV10-2 TGCGCCAGCAGTGAGGCGGGGGGCAGAAATGAAAAACTGTTTTTT CASSEAGGRNEKLFF
TRBJ2-2 NA TRBD2 TRBV7-8 TGTGCCAGCAACTCACGGGGAGGGTCCGGGGAGCTGTTTTTT CASNSRGGSGELFF
TRBJ1-1 NA NA TRBV12-3/TRBV12-4 TGTGCCAGCAGTATGACAGGATACACTGAAGCTTTCTTT CASSMTGYTEAFF
TRBJ1-1 NA NA TRBV18 TGTGCCAGCTCACCGATCCTCGGTGAAGCTTTCTTT CASSPILGEAFF
TRBJ1-2 once NA TRBV6-5 TGTGCCAGCACCAGAGGGGGGGGGCGCGGCTACACCTTC CASTRGGGRGYTF
TRBJ1-4 NA NA TRBV10-3 TGTGCCATCAGTGACCCGGGACGGAGTAATGAAAAACTGTTTTTT CAISDPGRSNEKLFF
TRBJ1-2 NA NA TRBV5-1 TGCGCCAGCAGCCCACGGGGGGCAACCAACTATGGCTACACCTTC CASSPRGATNYGYTF
TRBJ1-4 NA NA TRBV14 TGTGCCAGCAGCCAACTTGGTCAGGGGAATGAAAAACTGTTTTTT CASSQLGQGNEKLFF
TRBJ2-7 few NA TRBV12-5 TGTGCTAGTGGTTTGGGACAGAACTACGAGCAGTACTTC CASGLGQNYEQYF
TRBJ1-6 NA NA TRBV5-1 TGCGCCAGCAGCTTGTCGCCAGGGAGTGATTCACCCCTCCACTTT CASSLSPGSDSPLHF
TRBJ2-5 NA NA TRBV7-8 TGTGCCAGCAGCTTAGTGAAAGTTTTGGGAGAATCCAAAGAGACCCAGTACTTC CASSLVKVLGESKETQYF
TRBJ1-2 NA NA TRBV6-5 TGTGCCAGCAGAACGGGACTTGGGGGTTACTATGGCTACACCTTC CASRTGLGGYYGYTF
TRBJ2-7 once NA TRBV27 TGTGCCAGCAGCTCCTACGAGCAGTACTTC CASSSYEQYF
TRBJ2-7 NA TRBD2 TRBV7-8 TGTGCCAGCAGCGGGGGACTAGCGGGGACATACGAGCAGTACTTC CASSGGLAGTYEQYF
TRBJ2-2 NA NA TRBV9 TGTGCCAGCAGCGTAGCTGGGGGAGTGGGCACCGGGGAGCTGTTTTTT CASSVAGGVGTGELFF
TRBJ2-2 NA NA TRBV3-1/TRBV3-2 TGTGCCAGCAGCCGTGGGGACACCGGACGAAACACCGGGGAGCTGTTTTTT CASSRGDTGRNTGELFF
TRBJ2-5 NA NA TRBV19 TGTGCCAGTAGTATAGGGGAGACAGGAGGGGACGAGACCCAGTACTTC CASSIGETGGDETQYF
TRBJ2-3 NA TRBD2 TRBV7-3 TGTGCCAGCGCCGTAGCGGGGGCCCGCACAGATACGCAGTATTTT CASAVAGARTDTQYF
TRBJ2-2 NA NA TRBV5-1 TGCGCCAGCAGCTGGAGCACTAGTGCCGGGGAGCTGTTTTTT CASSWSTSAGELFF
TRBJ1-1 NA TRBD1 TRBV2 TGTGCCAGCAGGGGTGACAGGGTTCAAGCTTTCTTT CASRGDRVQAFF
TRBJ1-3 once TRBD1 TRBV18 TGTGCCAGCTCACCTACTCGGGACAGGGTATCTGGAAACACCATATATTTT CASSPTRDRVSGNTIYF
TRBJ1-1 once TRBD1 TRBV6-6 TGTGCCAGCAGTTACGCAGGGGGCCTGAACACTGAAGCTTTCTTT CASSYAGGLNTEAFF
TRBJ1-2 NA TRBD1 TRBV2 TGTGCCAGCAGGACAGGGTTATGGTATGGCTACACCTTC CASRTGLWYGYTF
TRBJ2-7 NA NA TRBV28 TGTGCCAGCAGTTTGGGGGAGGGGGCCACCTACGAGCAGTACTTC CASSLGEGATYEQYF
TRBJ2-5 NA TRBD1 TRBV5-1 TGCGCCAGCAGCAAGACAGGGGGCCAAGAGACCCAGTACTTC CASSKTGGQETQYF
TRBJ2-7 NA NA TRBV2 TGTGCCAGCAGCCCAAGCGGGCTCTACGAGCAGTACTTC CASSPSGLYEQYF
TRBJ1-1 NA NA TRBV19 TGTGCCAGTAGTTCTTGGACAGCTGAAGCTTTCTTT CASSSWTAEAFF
TRBJ1-5 NA NA TRBV6-1 TGTGCCAGCAGTGAAGAGGCAGGGAGGCAGCCCCAGCATTTT CASSEEAGRQPQHF
TRBJ1-1 NA NA TRBV9 TGTGCCAGCAGCCCAGAGACGGCCGTGAACACTGAAGCTTTCTTT CASSPETAVNTEAFF
TRBJ2-2 NA NA TRBV5-1 TGCGCCAGCAGCTTGGAGTCTAACACCGGGGAGCTGTTTTTT CASSLESNTGELFF
TRBJ1-5 NA NA TRBV28 TGTGCCAGCAGGAGACCGGTAGGGCCCCAGCATTTT CASRRPVGPQHF
TRBJ1-1 NA TRBD1 TRBV2 TGTGCCAGCAGCCCCGGGACAGGGAACACTGAAGCTTTCTTT CASSPGTGNTEAFF
TRBJ1-2 NA NA TRBV7-2 TGTGCCAGCAGCCCTTACATAGGTGGCTACACCTTC CASSPYIGGYTF
TRBJ2-5 once TRBD2 TRBV2 TGTGCCAGCAGTGTCGGACTAGCGGGGGGGCCCGAGACCCAGTACTTC CASSVGLAGGPETQYF
TRBJ1-2 NA NA TRBV10-3 TGTGCCATCAGTGAAGACGGGTTGTATGGCTACACCTTC CAISEDGLYGYTF
TRBJ1-1 NA NA TRBV4-3 TGCGCCAGCAGCCAAGACGGGGGGGTCTTAACCATGAACACTGAAGCTTTCTTT CASSQDGGVLTMNTEAFF
TRBJ2-7 NA NA TRBV5-1 TGCGCCAGCAGCTTGTCCGGCCAGGGAGCTTACGAGCAGTACTTC CASSLSGQGAYEQYF
TRBJ1-4 NA NA TRBV11-3 TGTGCCAGCAGCTTTGAGCGAGCGGGTTTTAATGAAAAACTGTTTTTT CASSFERAGFNEKLFF
TRBJ2-3 NA NA TRBV19 TGTGCCAGTAGTATGGACAGACGCACAGATACGCAGTATTTT CASSMDRRTDTQYF
TRBJ1-1 once NA TRBV5-6 TGTGCCAGCAGCTTGGAAGCTAACACTGAAGCTTTCTTT CASSLEANTEAFF
TRBJ2-1 NA TRBD2 TRBV15 TGTGCCACCAGCAGCGAATCGGGGGGGCGGTATGAGCAGTTCTTC CATSSESGGRYEQFF
TRBJ1-5 NA NA TRBV2 TGTGCCAGCAGAACAGGTACCAATCAGCCCCAGCATTTT CASRTGTNQPQHF
TRBJ2-7 NA NA TRBV29-1 TGCAGCGTTGAATACCGGGACTCACTGGGCTACGAGCAGTACTTC CSVEYRDSLGYEQYF
TRBJ1-6 NA NA TRBV2 TGTGCCAGCAGCCGACAGAGCTCCTATAATTCACCCCTCCACTTT CASSRQSSYNSPLHF
TRBJ1-2 NA TRBD1 TRBV5-6 TGTGCCAGCAGCTTGGGGACAGGGAACTATGGCTACACCTTC CASSLGTGNYGYTF
TRBJ2-3 NA TRBD2 TRBV19 TGTGCCAGTAGTCGACTAGCGGGGGGGACCACAGATACGCAGTATTTT CASSRLAGGTTDTQYF
TRBJ1-1 once TRBD1 TRBV30 TGTGCCTGGAACAGGGGGCTGGGGGACACTGAAGCTTTCTTT CAWNRGLGDTEAFF
TRBJ2-3 NA NA TRBV9 TGTGCCAGCAGCGTAGAGAGGGGCCCTAGCACAGATACGCAGTATTTT CASSVERGPSTDTQYF
TRBJ2-3 NA NA TRBV9 TGTGCCAGCAGCGTAGCAGGGAATCGTCCTAGCACAGATACGCAGTATTTT CASSVAGNRPSTDTQYF
TRBJ1-1 NA TRBD1 TRBV19 TGTGCCAGTAGTATTGGGACAGGGAGGATAGCAGTGGGAGCTTTCTTT CASSIGTGRIAVGAFF